A selection of T cell receptor beta chains follows, all from one sample in a study of T-cell reconstitution after alpha-beta-depleted transplantation in children. Via MiXCR, TCRdb re-called the PCR reads, giving one row per CDR3 protein. This table has about 980,000 distinct CDR3 sequences, roughly 31% appearing once. Sequenced here: PBMCs, mostly from graft donor cells, sampled 360 days after TCRalphabeta/CD19-depleted stem cell transplant. Every receptor here comes from a boy under three years old who had a stem cell transplant for SCID, so the T cells may come from the graft donor. CDR3s include the opening cysteine and the closing phenylalanine or tryptophan. A D gene is named only where the DNA matches it firmly. Some rows mark clone size as missing; the rest say once, few, many or name a class of expanded clone.

V	J	size	D	CDR3	DNA
TRBV6-1	TRBJ2-1	many	TRBD2	CASSGRGGLYNEQFF	TGTGCCAGCAGTGGGCGGGGGGGCCTCTACAATGAGCAGTTCTTC
TRBV12-5	TRBJ2-2	-	TRBD1	CASGLALGSTGPANTGELFF	TGTGCTAGTGGTTTGGCCCTAGGTTCGACAGGGCCTGCAAACACCGGGGAGCTGTTTTTT
TRBV5-6	TRBJ1-3	few	-	CASSLKGVLSGNTIYF	TGTGCCAGCAGCTTAAAAGGGGTCCTCTCTGGAAACACCATATATTTT
TRBV28	TRBJ1-2	few	-	CASSSGPGYTF	TGTGCCAGCAGTTCGGGTCCCGGCTACACCTTC
TRBV2	TRBJ2-1	-	TRBD2	CASSERGTSGYNEQFF	TGTGCCAGCAGTGAGAGGGGGACTAGCGGTTACAATGAGCAGTTCTTC
TRBV4-3	TRBJ2-7	-	-	CASSQSGFSYEQYF	TGCGCCAGCAGCCAGTCGGGGTTCTCCTACGAGCAGTACTTC
TRBV5-1	TRBJ1-5	-	-	CASSRAPGVAQHF	TGCGCCAGCAGCAGGGCCCCGGGGGTGGCCCAGCATTTT
TRBV27	TRBJ2-2	few	-	CASSSQTGGGELFF	TGTGCCAGCAGTTCCCAGACAGGTGGCGGGGAGCTGTTTTTT
TRBV4-3	TRBJ2-7	-	-	CASSQELTPVGSYEQYF	TGCGCCAGCAGCCAAGAACTGACTCCCGTTGGCTCCTACGAGCAGTACTTC
TRBV20-1	TRBJ2-7	-	TRBD2	CSARGLTFEQYF	TGCAGTGCTAGGGGACTAACCTTCGAGCAGTACTTC
TRBV3-1	TRBJ2-7	-	TRBD1	CASSQDPWDRAYEQYF	TGTGCCAGCAGCCAAGATCCCTGGGACAGGGCCTACGAGCAGTACTTC
TRBV10-3	TRBJ2-2	-	-	CAISESGRSNTGERFF	TGTGCCATCAGTGAGTCAGGCAGGTCGAACACCGGGGAGCGGTTTTTT
TRBV6-5	TRBJ2-5	few	TRBD2	CASSSSHSGWETQYF	TGTGCCAGCAGTTCCAGCCATAGCGGGTGGGAGACCCAGTACTTC
TRBV20-1	TRBJ2-5	-	-	CSATLWEEETQYF	TGCAGTGCCACCCTCTGGGAGGAGGAGACCCAGTACTTC
TRBV29-1	TRBJ2-7	few	TRBD1	CSVRGQGTYEQYF	TGCAGCGTTAGGGGACAGGGGACCTACGAGCAGTACTTC
TRBV5-1	TRBJ2-4	few	TRBD1	CASSGGTGENIQYF	TGCGCCAGCAGCGGCGGGACAGGGGAAAACATTCAGTACTTC
TRBV7-6	TRBJ2-3	-	-	CASSSESGADTDTQYF	TGTGCCAGCAGCTCCGAATCTGGAGCCGACACAGATACGCAGTATTTT
TRBV16	TRBJ2-7	many	-	CASSQSGEQYF	TGTGCCAGCAGCCAATCGGGTGAGCAGTACTTC
TRBV20-1	TRBJ2-1	-	-	CSANSYNEQFF	TGCAGTGCTAATAGCTACAATGAGCAGTTCTTC
TRBV5-1	TRBJ2-7	-	TRBD1	CASSLLRAGGSYEQYF	TGCGCCAGCAGCTTGCTCAGGGCAGGGGGCAGCTACGAGCAGTACTTC
TRBV7-2	TRBJ1-1	-	-	CASKVRMNTEAFF	TGTGCCAGCAAGGTACGGATGAACACTGAAGCTTTCTTT
TRBV19	TRBJ1-5	-	-	CASSPTGSRNQPQHF	TGTGCCAGTAGCCCTACAGGGTCCCGGAATCAGCCCCAGCATTTT
TRBV5-5	TRBJ2-1	-	TRBD1	CASSSGQGDYNEQFF	TGTGCCAGCAGCTCGGGACAGGGAGACTACAATGAGCAGTTCTTC
TRBV4-1	TRBJ2-1	-	TRBD2	CASSRPLFGGGNEQFF	TGCGCCAGCAGCCGACCCCTGTTCGGGGGGGGCAATGAGCAGTTCTTC
TRBV5-1	TRBJ2-5	-	-	CASSARTFQETQYF	TGCGCCAGCAGCGCCCGGACGTTTCAAGAGACCCAGTACTTC
TRBV12-3/TRBV12-4	TRBJ2-7	once	-	CASSHWTDRTYEQYF	TGTGCCAGCAGTCACTGGACTGATCGGACCTACGAGCAGTACTTC
TRBV18	TRBJ1-1	-	-	CASSPRLPPSVGTNTEAFF	TGTGCCAGCTCACCACGGTTACCCCCAAGTGTGGGTACTAACACTGAAGCTTTCTTT
TRBV3-1	TRBJ2-6	-	TRBD1	CASSPRTGSLSGANVLTF	TGTGCCAGCAGCCCTCGGACAGGGTCCCTCTCTGGGGCCAACGTCCTGACTTTC
TRBV6-1	TRBJ2-3	many	-	CASSSIVTDTQYF	TGTGCCAGCTCTTCGATTGTCACAGATACGCAGTATTTT
TRBV7-8	TRBJ2-7	few	-	CASSPDTGSNEQYF	TGTGCCAGCAGCCCCGACACAGGGAGCAACGAGCAGTACTTC
TRBV12-3/TRBV12-4	TRBJ2-2	-	-	CASTRDNTNTGELFF	TGTGCCAGCACCCGGGACAACACGAACACCGGGGAGCTGTTTTTT
TRBV5-8	TRBJ1-6	few	-	CASSGSVPLYNSPLHF	TGTGCCAGCAGCGGAAGCGTGCCTCTCTATAATTCACCCCTCCACTTT
TRBV4-1	TRBJ2-7	-	-	CASSQAPDLSYEQYF	TGCGCCAGCAGCCAAGCCCCAGACTTATCCTACGAGCAGTACTTC
TRBV29-1	TRBJ2-1	many	-	CSVGLRPSFLYEQFF	TGCAGCGTTGGTCTCCGGCCTAGCTTTTTATATGAGCAGTTCTTC
TRBV7-9	TRBJ1-1	many	TRBD1	CASSLNRGGTEAFF	TGCGCCAGCAGCTTGAACAGGGGCGGCACTGAAGCTTTCTTT
TRBV7-3	TRBJ2-1	few	TRBD2	CASSFATSGYNEQFF	TGTGCCAGCAGCTTCGCGACTAGCGGATACAATGAGCAGTTCTTC
TRBV25-1	TRBJ2-5	-	TRBD2	CASSGGAGIQETQYF	TGTGCCAGCAGTGGTGGAGCGGGGATCCAAGAGACCCAGTACTTC
TRBV5-1	TRBJ2-5	-	-	CALGRGLRGYQETQYF	TGCGCCCTCGGGAGAGGGCTGAGGGGGTACCAAGAGACCCAGTACTTC
TRBV6-5	TRBJ2-1	few	-	CASSYGQGGGNEQFF	TGTGCCAGCAGTTACGGGCAGGGGGGCGGCAATGAGCAGTTCTTC
TRBV20-1	TRBJ2-7	-	-	CSAREGSTPYEQYF	TGCAGTGCTAGAGAGGGGTCTACCCCCTACGAGCAGTACTTC
TRBV10-3	TRBJ2-7	-	-	CAISGSLGLTYEQYF	TGTGCCATCAGTGGGTCTTTAGGGTTAACCTACGAGCAGTACTTC
TRBV18	TRBJ2-7	few	-	CASSPLTTGTSYEQYF	TGTGCCAGCTCACCATTGACTACCGGGACCTCCTACGAGCAGTACTTC
TRBV7-3	TRBJ2-3	-	TRBD2	CASSLTGTNTDTQYF	TGTGCCAGCAGCTTAACGGGGACTAACACAGATACGCAGTATTTT
TRBV4-2	TRBJ2-3	-	-	CASSQAGFQTDTQYF	TGTGCCAGCAGCCAAGCGGGGTTCCAGACAGATACGCAGTATTTT
TRBV20-1	TRBJ2-3	-	-	CSARFRGDTQYF	TGCAGTGCTAGGTTCAGGGGAGATACGCAGTATTTT
TRBV20-1	TRBJ2-5	few	TRBD2	CSARGRTSGQETQYF	TGCAGTGCTAGAGGCCGGACTAGCGGGCAAGAGACCCAGTACTTC
TRBV29-1	TRBJ1-5	few	-	CSVRQTSNQPQHF	TGCAGCGTTAGACAGACTAGCAATCAGCCCCAGCATTTT
TRBV10-2	TRBJ2-5	-	TRBD1	CASRPGQGGLQETQYF	TGCGCCAGCAGACCGGGACAGGGAGGCCTCCAAGAGACCCAGTACTTC
TRBV4-1	TRBJ2-1	few	TRBD2	CASSQVGLAVNEQFF	TGCGCCAGCAGCCAAGTGGGACTAGCAGTCAATGAGCAGTTCTTC
TRBV10-3	TRBJ2-3	few	TRBD2	CAISPGLAGGPRGDTQYF	TGTGCCATCAGCCCCGGACTAGCGGGGGGGCCTCGTGGAGATACGCAGTATTTT
TRBV16	TRBJ1-1	few	TRBD1	CASSPPGGGDTEAFF	TGTGCCAGCAGCCCCCCAGGGGGCGGGGACACTGAAGCTTTCTTT
TRBV6-6	TRBJ1-1	-	-	CASSPRDGPEAFF	TGTGCCAGCAGCCCCCGGGACGGTCCTGAAGCTTTCTTT
TRBV7-9	TRBJ1-4	-	-	CASSLIGQKNEKLFF	TGTGCCAGCAGCTTAATCGGGCAGAAGAATGAAAAACTGTTTTTT
TRBV29-1	TRBJ2-3	-	TRBD2	CSVSLAGGLDTQYF	TGCAGCGTTTCGCTAGCGGGGGGTCTGGATACGCAGTATTTT
TRBV15	TRBJ2-1	few	TRBD1	CATSRGQGPYNEQFF	TGTGCCACCAGCAGAGGACAGGGGCCCTACAATGAGCAGTTCTTC
TRBV6-5	TRBJ2-7	-	-	CASSYYPPVLDGQYF	TGTGCCAGCAGTTACTATCCCCCCGTCCTTGACGGGCAGTACTTC
TRBV18	TRBJ2-4	-	TRBD1	CASSPTGGGNIQYF	TGTGCCAGCTCACCAACAGGGGGAGGTAACATTCAGTACTTC
TRBV6-1	TRBJ1-5	-	-	CASSPRLVGCQPQHF	TGTGCCAGCAGTCCCCGTTTGGTAGGCTGTCAGCCCCAGCATTTT
TRBV6-2/TRBV6-3	TRBJ2-6	few	TRBD2	CASSPGEGPSGANVLTF	TGTGCCAGCAGCCCCGGGGAGGGCCCTTCTGGGGCCAACGTCCTGACTTTC
TRBV5-1	TRBJ2-2	-	TRBD2	CASSPRGGGVPGELFF	TGCGCCAGCAGCCCGCGGGGGGGCGGAGTGCCCGGGGAGCTGTTTTTT